This T cell receptor (beta chain) derives from a study of blood T cell repertoires in COVID-19. This CDR3 region has 15 residues. Germline CDR1 reads SGHAT; CDR2 reads FQNNGV. Unmatched junction bases numbered 4, after V lost 1 base and J lost 4 bases. Details on this clone: Other DNA sequences in this specimen translate into the identical CDR3.

Libraries were prepared by immunoSEQ multiplex PCR; TCRdb keeps only in-frame clonotypes and omits some of them. This sample yields roughly 60,000 clones, of which approximately 90% are seen a single time; 3% to 4.5% belongs to the top ten. V and J are TRBV11-2 and TRBJ2-7; 10 bases match TRBD2. The clonotype comes from a man aged 35-49 years with COVID-19, enrolled during active disease. The sample was peripheral blood. The CDR3 sequence is CASSLGLAGAYEQYF. The CDR3 DNA is TGTGCCAGCAGCTTAGGTCTAGCGGGAGCTTACGAGCAGTACTTC.